The 11 T cell receptor beta chains reported below all come from one sample, sequenced in a study of CD8 T cells in Susac syndrome. Reverse transcription used roughly 0.45 to 1 ug RNA and random hexamers. TCRdb recomputed calls from the immunoSEQ multiplex PCR reads with MiXCR, one row per CDR3 protein. The table lists 180,000 or so distinct CDR3 sequences, 85% to 95% of them singletons, with about 0.1% in the top ten. Sequencing input: CD4+ T cells from PBMCs. The receptors originated from a human donor in good health.

This rearrangement joins TRBV28 to TRBJ2-6; the match to TRBD1 covers 7 bases. Unmatched junction bases numbered 3, after V lost 5 bases and J lost 2 bases. There are 15 residues in the CDR3. Germline V CDR1 and CDR2: MDHEN, SYDVKM. CDR3 coding DNA: TGTGCCAGCAGTCCGACAGGGACTGGGGCCAACGTCCTGACTTTC. It translates to CASSPTGTGANVLTF.

The V and J genes are TRBV14 and TRBJ2-7; TRBD2 matches 13 bases. V was clipped by 1 base and J by 2 bases; unmatched bases: 14. The CDR3 totals 20 residues. Germline-derived CDR1 and CDR2 are SGHDN and FVKESK. CDR3 protein: CASSQVLIRTSGGVTYEQYF. The CDR3, as DNA: TGTGCCAGCAGCCAAGTCCTTATACGGACTAGCGGGGGAGTCACCTACGAGCAGTACTTC.

This chain connects TRBV23-1 to TRBJ1-5, with D perhaps matching TRBD1 (5 bases). TRBV23-1 counts as an open reading frame of uncertain function. The CDR3 runs 12 residues. V was pared by 7 bases and J by 10 bases, with 14 bases between. CDR3 residues: CASIQAGTPQHF. CDR3 bases: TGCGCCAGCATCCAAGCCGGGACCCCCCAGCATTTT.

This chain connects TRBV5-4 to TRBJ2-5, with TRBD2 matching 8 bases. The CDR3 has 15 residues. The trim removed 0 bases at V and 3 bases at J, leaving 4 bases unmatched. From germline, CDR1 is SGHNT and CDR2 YYREEE (reference sequence). The DNA of the CDR3 is TGTGCCAGCAGCTTGGATCCGGGGGGGGAAGAGACCCAGTACTTC. Protein product: CASSLDPGGEETQYF.

The J gene is TRBJ2-1, the V gene TRBV29-1; 9 bases fit TRBD1. Trimming at V came to 8 bases and at J to 9 bases, leaving 11 bases not matched to a gene. Germline V gives CDR1 SQVTM, CDR2 ANQGSEA. CDR3 length: 13 amino acids. The CDR3 nucleotides read TGCAGCATAGATAGGACAGGGGTAGGTGAGCAGTTCTTC. This sequence encodes CSIDRTGVGEQFF.

This chain joins TRBV7-9 and TRBJ1-1; D unresolved. Germline CDR1 and CDR2: SEHNR and FQNEAQ (reference sequence). Trimming removed 0 bases at V and 6 bases at J, with 11 bases between. This CDR3 comprises 14 residues. CDR3: CASSLAVSGSEAFF. The CDR3 DNA is TGTGCCAGCAGCTTAGCCGTTTCGGGTTCTGAAGCTTTCTTT.

This clonotype occurred once. The chain joins TRBV2 to TRBJ2-5; perhaps TRBD1 as D (6 bases). This CDR3 region has 14 residues. Germline V CDR1 and CDR2: SNHLY, FYNNEI. V was pared by 6 bases and J by 1 base, with 12 bases between. CDR3 DNA sequence: TGTGCCAGCAGGGAGGACAGAAGCCAAGAGACCCAGTACTTC. Translating it yields CASREDRSQETQYF. The entire variable domain, with the rest obtained from reference TRBV2 and TRBJ2-5, is as follows: EPEVTQTPSHQVTQMGQEVILRCVPISNHLYFYWYRQILGQKVEFLVSFYNNEISEKSEIFDDQFSVERPDGSNFTLKIRSTKLEDSAMYFCASREDRSQETQYFGPGTRLLVL.

The chain recombines TRBV27 with TRBJ1-6; no definite D call. The CDR3 sequence is 16 residues long. In germline, CDR1 is MNHEY, CDR2 SMNVEV (reference sequence). The V end was cut by 5 bases, the J end by 8 bases, with 19 bases between. CDR3 protein: CASSTLFGGSDSPLHF. CDR3 nucleotides: TGTGCCAGCAGTACTCTATTCGGTGGATCGGATTCACCCCTCCACTTT.

This sequence joins TRBV3-1 and TRBJ1-5; possible D gene TRBD1, 6 bases. The CDR3 spans 15 residues. V was clipped by 2 bases and J by 2 bases, with 10 bases between them. CDR1 is LGHDT and CDR2 is YNNKEL in the germline V gene (reference sequence). CDR3 loop: CASSQLRGGNQPQHF. The CDR3 bases are TGTGCCAGCAGCCAACTCAGGGGCGGCAATCAGCCCCAGCATTTT.

This chain connects TRBV29-1 to TRBJ2-2; tentative D call: TRBD1 (7 bases). The length of the CDR3 is 15 residues. CDR1 and CDR2 from the germline V gene are SQVTM and ANQGSEA. V lost 6 bases to trimming and J lost 0 bases, with 14 bases between them. The CDR3 is CSVATGEANTGELFF. CDR3 nucleotide sequence: TGCAGCGTGGCCACAGGGGAGGCGAACACCGGGGAGCTGTTTTTT.

The rearrangement joins TRBV30 to TRBJ1-5; D remains unclear. V dropped 3 bases and J dropped 2 bases, with 8 bases sitting between them. The CDR3 has 13 amino acids. Germline V gives CDR1 GTSNPN, CDR2 SVGIG (reference sequence). In DNA form, the CDR3 reads TGTGCCTGGAGGGGGTCGGGCAATCAGCCCCAGCATTTT. Its translation: CAWRGSGNQPQHF.